This TCR beta chain came from a study of blood T cells in healthy people across ages. This CDR3 spans 15 amino acids. Germline assignment: CDR1 SGHTA and CDR2 FQGTGA. Deletions cut 0 bases from V and 3 bases from J, with 11 bases between. This clonotype was observed a handful of times. With a J-beta primer mix and a sample-barcoded 5' primer, a second PCR ran 7 to 11 cycles. Each CDR3 protein gets one entry after TCRdb re-called the 5' RACE reads with MiXCR. The data contain about 780,000 distinct CDR3 sequences, approximately 24% of them seen just once; the ten biggest clones take up about 3%. This same sample was also part of a study on T cells of mothers and their children.

Sequenced input: blood. This TCR came from a boy aged 5-17 years in good health. This chain joins TRBV7-3 and TRBJ1-2, with TRBD1 as a possible D gene (5 bases). In nucleotides, the CDR3 is TGTGCCAGCAGCTTAACGGGGCCCCAGGACTATGGCTACACCTTC. Amino acid sequence: CASSLTGPQDYGYTF.